One and the same sample provided the 5 T cell receptor beta chains below, sequenced in a study of shared T cell receptors in the human thymus. Clones were sequenced by immunoSEQ multiplex PCR, and TCRdb holds only the in-frame ones, with some missing. The sample consists of roughly 560,000 clones, 70% to 80% of them appearing once. These records were also assigned to another study, of human thymus T cells.

Sequencing was carried out using thymocytes. Receptors originate from a boy less than two years old with a congenital heart defect.

Note on this clone: Germline is not matched at one junction end, which may reflect a read error. This sequence joins TRBV27 and TRBJ1-1, with D hard to call. The CDR3 runs 17 residues. Germline CDR1 is MNHEY and CDR2 is SMNVEV (reference sequence). The CDR3 reads CASRLSNHFPGSEEAFF. The CDR3 DNA is TGTGCCAGCAGATTATCGAATCACTTCCCGGGAAGTGAAGAAGCTTTCTTT.

The genes are TRBV5-4 and TRBJ2-3, with D possibly TRBD2 on 6 matching bases. Germline assignment: CDR1 SGHNT and CDR2 YYREEE (reference sequence). This CDR3 contains 17 residues. V dropped 0 bases and J dropped 3 bases, with 17 bases sitting between them. Here the CDR3 reads CASSLDRENMLTDTQYF. The CDR3 nucleotides are TGTGCCAGCAGCTTGGACCGGGAGAACATGTTAACAGATACGCAGTATTTT.

This chain joins TRBV27 and TRBJ2-3; 12 bases match TRBD2. CDR1 is MNHEY and CDR2 is SMNVEV in the germline V gene (reference sequence). CDR3 length: 19 residues. Losses at the gene ends were 3 bases for V and 10 bases for J; bases not matched to a gene: 20. The chain's CDR3 is CASSFERQTSGRTRRAQYF. In nucleotides, the CDR3 is TGTGCCAGCAGTTTTGAACGCCAGACTAGCGGGAGAACGCGCAGGGCGCAGTATTTT.

The rearrangement links TRBV4-3 to TRBJ2-2, with TRBD2 identical over 7 bases. The junction had 21 bases not matched to a gene; V was cut back by 5 bases and J by 6 bases. CDR3 length: 19 residues. Germline CDR1 is LGHNA and CDR2 is YSLEER. CDR3 nucleotide sequence: TGCGCCAGCAGCTCCTTGGGACCAGCGGGAAGGACCCACCCCGGGGAGCTGTTTTTT. It yields the protein CASSSLGPAGRTHPGELFF.

The sample holds a few counts of this clone. V is TRBV6-5 and J is TRBJ2-5; 8 nucleotides align to TRBD2. The J call is in doubt because the DNA end fits TRBJ2-7 better. Germline CDR1 MNHEY, CDR2 SVGAGI. The CDR3 has 13 residues. The CDR3 nucleotides are TGTGCCAGCCGGAGCGGGGGCTCCTACGAGCAGTACTTC. Residues: CASRSGGSYEQYF.